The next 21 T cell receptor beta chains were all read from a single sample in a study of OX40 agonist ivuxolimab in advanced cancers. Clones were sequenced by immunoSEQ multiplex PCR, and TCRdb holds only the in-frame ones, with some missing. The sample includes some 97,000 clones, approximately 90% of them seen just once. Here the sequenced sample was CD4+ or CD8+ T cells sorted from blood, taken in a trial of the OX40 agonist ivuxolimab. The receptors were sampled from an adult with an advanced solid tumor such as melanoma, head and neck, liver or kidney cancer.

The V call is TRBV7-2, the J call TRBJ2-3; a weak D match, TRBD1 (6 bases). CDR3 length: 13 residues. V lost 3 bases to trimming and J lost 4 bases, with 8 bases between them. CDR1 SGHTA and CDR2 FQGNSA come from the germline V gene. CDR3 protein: CASSLTGADTQYF. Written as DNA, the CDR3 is TGTGCCAGCAGCTTGACAGGTGCAGATACGCAGTATTTT. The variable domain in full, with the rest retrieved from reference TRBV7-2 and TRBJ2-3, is GAGVSQSPSNKVTEKGKDVELRCDPISGHTALYWYRQSLGQGLEFLIYFQGNSAPDKSGLPSDRFSAERTGGSVSTLTIQRTQQEDSAVYLCASSLTGADTQYFGPGTRLTVL.

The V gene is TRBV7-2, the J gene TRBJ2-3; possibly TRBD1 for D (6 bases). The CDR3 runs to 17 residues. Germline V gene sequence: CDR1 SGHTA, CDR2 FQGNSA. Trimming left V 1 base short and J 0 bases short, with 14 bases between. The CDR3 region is CASSLGPAGVSTDTQYF. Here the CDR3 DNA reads TGTGCCAGCAGCTTAGGTCCAGCAGGGGTGAGCACAGATACGCAGTATTTT.

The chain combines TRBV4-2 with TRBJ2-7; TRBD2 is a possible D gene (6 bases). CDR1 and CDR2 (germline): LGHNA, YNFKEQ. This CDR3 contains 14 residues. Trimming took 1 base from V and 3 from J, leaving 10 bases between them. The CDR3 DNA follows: TGTGCCAGCAGCCAAGTAGCGGCAAACTACGAGCAGTACTTC. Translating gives CASSQVAANYEQYF.

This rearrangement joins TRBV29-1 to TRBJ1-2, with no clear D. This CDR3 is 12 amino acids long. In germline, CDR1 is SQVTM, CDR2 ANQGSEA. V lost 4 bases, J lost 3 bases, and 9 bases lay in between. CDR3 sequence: CSVVNPDYGYTF. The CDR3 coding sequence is TGCAGCGTTGTTAATCCAGACTATGGCTACACCTTC.

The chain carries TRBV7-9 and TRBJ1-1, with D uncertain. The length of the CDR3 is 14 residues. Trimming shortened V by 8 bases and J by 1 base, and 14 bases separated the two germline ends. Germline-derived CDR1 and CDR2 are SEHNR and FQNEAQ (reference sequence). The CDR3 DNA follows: TGTGCCAGCTACCTCGGTCAAGCGAACACTGAAGCTTTCTTT. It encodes CASYLGQANTEAFF.

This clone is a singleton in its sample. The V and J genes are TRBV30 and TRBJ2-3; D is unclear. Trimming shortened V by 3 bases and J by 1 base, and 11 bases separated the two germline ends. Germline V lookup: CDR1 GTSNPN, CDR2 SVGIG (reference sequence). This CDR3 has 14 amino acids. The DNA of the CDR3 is TGTGCCTGGAGCCGCTCACTCCGCACAGATACGCAGTATTTT. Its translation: CAWSRSLRTDTQYF.

CDR3 residues: CASSATSSGSYNEQFF. The CDR3 bases are TGCGCCAGCAGTGCCACTAGCTCCGGCTCCTACAATGAGCAGTTCTTC. This sequence joins TRBV10-1 and TRBJ2-1; the D gene is possibly TRBD2 (6 bases). Per the germline V gene, CDR1 is WNHNN and CDR2 is SYGVQD (reference sequence). Trimming stripped 4 bases from V and 0 bases from J, with 13 bases between. CDR3 length: 16 residues.

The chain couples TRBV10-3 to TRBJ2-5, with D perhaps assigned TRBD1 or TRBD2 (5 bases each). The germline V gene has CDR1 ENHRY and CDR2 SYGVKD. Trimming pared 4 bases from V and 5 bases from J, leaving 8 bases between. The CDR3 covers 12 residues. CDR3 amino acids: CAISGGTETQYF. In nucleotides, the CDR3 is TGTGCCATCAGTGGGGGGACGGAGACCCAGTACTTC.

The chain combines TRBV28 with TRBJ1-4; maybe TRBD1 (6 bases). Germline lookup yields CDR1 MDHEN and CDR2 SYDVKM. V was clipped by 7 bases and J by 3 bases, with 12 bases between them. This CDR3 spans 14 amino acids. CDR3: CASTGGAPNEKLFF. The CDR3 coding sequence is TGTGCCAGCACGGGGGGGGCTCCTAATGAAAAACTGTTTTTT.

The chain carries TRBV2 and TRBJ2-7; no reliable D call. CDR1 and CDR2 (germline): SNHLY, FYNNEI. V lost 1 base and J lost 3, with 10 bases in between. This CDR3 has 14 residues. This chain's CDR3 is CASSEGALIYEQYF. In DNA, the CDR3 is TGTGCCAGCAGTGAAGGCGCCTTAATCTACGAGCAGTACTTC.

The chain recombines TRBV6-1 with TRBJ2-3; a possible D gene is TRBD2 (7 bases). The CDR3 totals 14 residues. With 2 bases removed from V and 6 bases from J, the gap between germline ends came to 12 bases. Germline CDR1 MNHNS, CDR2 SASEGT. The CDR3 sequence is CASSERGGGDTQYF. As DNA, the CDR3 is TGTGCCAGCAGTGAACGAGGGGGAGGGGATACGCAGTATTTT.

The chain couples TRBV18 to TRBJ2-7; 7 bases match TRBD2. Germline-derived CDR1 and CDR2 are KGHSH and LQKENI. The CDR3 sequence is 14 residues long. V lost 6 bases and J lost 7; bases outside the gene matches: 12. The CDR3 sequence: CASSLAGVWEEQYF. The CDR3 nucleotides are TGTGCCAGCTCGCTCGCGGGAGTCTGGGAAGAGCAGTACTTC.

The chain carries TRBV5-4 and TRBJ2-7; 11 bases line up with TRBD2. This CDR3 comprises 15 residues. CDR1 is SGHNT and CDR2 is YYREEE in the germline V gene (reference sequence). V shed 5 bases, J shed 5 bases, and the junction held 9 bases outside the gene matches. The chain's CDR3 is CASRGVAGGRNEQYF. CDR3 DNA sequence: TGTGCCAGCAGGGGCGTAGCGGGAGGGCGGAACGAGCAGTACTTC.

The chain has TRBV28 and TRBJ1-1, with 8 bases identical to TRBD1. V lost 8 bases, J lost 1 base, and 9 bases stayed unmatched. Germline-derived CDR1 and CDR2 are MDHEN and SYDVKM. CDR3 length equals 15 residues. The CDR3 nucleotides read TGTGCCAGCGTTGGACAGGGCGGGACGAACACTGAAGCTTTCTTT. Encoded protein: CASVGQGGTNTEAFF.

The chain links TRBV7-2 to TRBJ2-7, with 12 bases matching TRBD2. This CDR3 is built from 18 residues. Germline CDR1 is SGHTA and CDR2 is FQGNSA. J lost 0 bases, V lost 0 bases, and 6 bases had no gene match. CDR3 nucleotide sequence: TGTGCCAGCAGCTTAGCGCGGGGACTAGCGGGTAGCTCCTACGAGCAGTACTTC. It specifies CASSLARGLAGSSYEQYF.

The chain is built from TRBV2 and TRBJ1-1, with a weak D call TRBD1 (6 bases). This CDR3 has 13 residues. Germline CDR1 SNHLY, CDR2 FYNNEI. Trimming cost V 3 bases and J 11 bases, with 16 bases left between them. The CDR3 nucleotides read TGTGCCAGCAGTGAGTTACGGGGGCGCAAGGCTTTCTTT. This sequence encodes CASSELRGRKAFF.

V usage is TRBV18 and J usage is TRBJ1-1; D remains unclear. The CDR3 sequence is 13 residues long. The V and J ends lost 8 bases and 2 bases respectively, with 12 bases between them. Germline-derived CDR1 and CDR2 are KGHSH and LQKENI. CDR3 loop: CASTAAINTEAFF. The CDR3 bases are TGTGCCAGCACGGCGGCTATTAACACTGAAGCTTTCTTT.

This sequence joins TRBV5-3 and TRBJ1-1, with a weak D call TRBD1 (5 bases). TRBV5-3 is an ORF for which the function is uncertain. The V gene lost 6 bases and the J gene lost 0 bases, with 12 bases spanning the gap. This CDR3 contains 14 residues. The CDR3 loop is CARTQGFMNTEAFF. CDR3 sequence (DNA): TGTGCCAGAACCCAGGGATTTATGAACACTGAAGCTTTCTTT.

CDR3 protein: CASSRGDRETQYF. Written as DNA, the CDR3 is TGTGCCAGCAGTCGAGGGGACCGAGAGACCCAGTACTTC. J is TRBJ2-5 and V is TRBV7-2, with D perhaps given as TRBD1 or TRBD2 (5 bases each). Germline CDR1 and CDR2: SGHTA and FQGNSA. There are 13 residues in the CDR3. Between the trimmed V and J ends, which lost 6 bases and 4 bases, there was a span of 12 bases.

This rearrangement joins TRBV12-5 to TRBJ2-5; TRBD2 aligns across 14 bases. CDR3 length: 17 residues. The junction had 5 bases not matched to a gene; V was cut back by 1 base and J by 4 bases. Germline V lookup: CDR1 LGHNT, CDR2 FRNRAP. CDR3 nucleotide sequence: TGTGCTAGTGGTTTGGGGGGACTAGCGGGAGTAGGAGAGACCCAGTACTTC. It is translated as CASGLGGLAGVGETQYF. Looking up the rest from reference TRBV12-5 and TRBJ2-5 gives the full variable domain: DARVTQTPRHKVTEMGQEVTMRCQPILGHNTVFWYRQTMMQGLELLAYFRNRAPLDDSGMPKDRFSAEMPDATLATLKIQPSEPRDSAVYFCASGLGGLAGVGETQYFGPGTRLLVL.

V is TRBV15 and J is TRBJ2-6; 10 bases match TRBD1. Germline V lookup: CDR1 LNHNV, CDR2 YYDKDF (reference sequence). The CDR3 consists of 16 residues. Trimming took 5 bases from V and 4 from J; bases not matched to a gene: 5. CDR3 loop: CATSGGQGRGANVLTF. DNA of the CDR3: TGTGCCACCAGCGGGGGACAGGGGAGAGGGGCCAACGTCCTGACTTTC. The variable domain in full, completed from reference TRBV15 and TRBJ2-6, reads DAMVIQNPRYQVTQFGKPVTLSCSQTLNHNVMYWYQQKSSQAPKLLFHYYDKDFNNEADTPDNFQSRRPNTSFCFLDIRSPGLGDTAMYLCATSGGQGRGANVLTFGAGSRLTVL.